The 24 T cell receptor beta chains presented below share a single source sample, sequenced in a study of blood T cell repertoires in COVID-19 (dated by TCRdb to the early 2020s). Libraries were made using the immunoSEQ multiplex PCR assay. TCRdb limited this immuneACCESS table to in-frame rearrangements with V and J called. A share of clones is missing; checked studies link under half to unresolved V genes, and the rest is unexplained. This sample gives about 670,000 clones in total; 85% to 90% of them show up just once. Under 0.3% of the sample comes from the top ten. Sequenced sample: peripheral blood. These receptors all stem from a woman under 30 with acute or convalescent COVID-19.

Remarks on this clone: Other DNA sequences in the sample encode the same CDR3. The genes are TRBV6-6 and TRBJ1-5, with D hard to call. Deletions cut 2 bases from V and 4 bases from J, with 9 bases between. This CDR3 has 14 amino acids. Germline CDR1 reads MNHNY; CDR2 reads SVGAGI (reference sequence). CDR3 residues: CASSYGGGNQPQHF. The CDR3 DNA sequence: TGTGCCAGCAGTTACGGAGGAGGGAATCAGCCCCAGCATTTT.

V is TRBV2 and J is TRBJ1-2; TRBD1 agrees at 7 bases. Germline trimming cut 6 bases from V and 2 bases from J; bases unmatched to any gene: 3. CDR1 is SNHLY and CDR2 is FYNNEI in the germline V gene. The CDR3 covers 13 residues. The CDR3 sequence is CASSGDSNYGYTF. The CDR3 nucleotides read TGTGCCAGCAGCGGGGACAGCAACTATGGCTACACCTTC.

This clone was observed a handful of times. The V and J genes are TRBV18 and TRBJ1-2, with D possibly TRBD1 on 5 matching bases. Germline V gene data show CDR1 as KGHSH and CDR2 as LQKENI. V was cut by 1 base and J by 6 bases, with 9 bases left in between. There are 13 residues in the CDR3. CDR3 protein: CASSPQTDNGYTF. For the CDR3, the DNA is TGTGCCAGCTCACCACAGACAGATAATGGCTACACCTTC.

In its sample, this clone was seen once. The chain employs TRBV4-1 and TRBJ2-7, with a weak D call TRBD1 (5 bases). This CDR3 contains 13 residues. V shed 3 bases and J shed 7 bases, with 13 bases lying between them. Germline CDR1 is MGHRA and CDR2 is YSYEKL. The CDR3 coding sequence is TGCGCCAGCAGCCACGACAGTGAGTATGAGCAGTACTTC. This gives the protein CASSHDSEYEQYF.

The chain employs TRBV19 and TRBJ1-2; 8 nucleotides align to TRBD1. The CDR3 sequence is 15 residues long. Germline loops: CDR1 LNHDA, CDR2 SQIVND (reference sequence). V gave up 3 bases and J gave up 10 bases; unmatched junction bases: 13. CDR3 sequence reads: CASSILRTGSHDYTF. Written as DNA, the CDR3 is TGTGCCAGTAGTATTCTGCGGACAGGGAGCCACGACTACACCTTC. The full variable domain, rest sourced from reference TRBV19 and TRBJ1-2, is DGGITQSPKYLFRKEGQNVTLSCEQNLNHDAMYWYRQDPGQGLRLIYYSQIVNDFQKGDIAEGYSVSREKKESFPLTVTSAQKNPTAFYLCASSILRTGSHDYTFGSGTRLTVV.

V usage is TRBV19 and J usage is TRBJ1-2; D uncertain. Trimming pared 5 bases from V and 8 bases from J, leaving 9 bases between. The CDR3 sequence is 11 residues long. Germline V gene data show CDR1 as LNHDA and CDR2 as SQIVND (reference sequence). The CDR3 sequence: CASSFVGGYTF. The CDR3 nucleotides are TGTGCCAGTAGTTTTGTCGGGGGCTACACCTTC.

V and J are TRBV28 and TRBJ1-3; D unresolved. This CDR3 spans 16 amino acids. Trimming stripped 6 bases from V and 4 bases from J, with 19 bases between. The germline CDR1 and CDR2 sequences are MDHEN and SYDVKM. In nucleotides, the CDR3 is TGTGCCAGCAGCCCTAGCTGGAAAGGGTCGGGAAACACCATATATTTT. This gives the protein CASSPSWKGSGNTIYF.

The chain couples TRBV19 to TRBJ2-7; unclear D gene. The V end was cut by 6 bases, the J end by 7 bases, with 19 bases between. This CDR3 comprises 14 residues. CDR1 and CDR2 from the germline V gene are LNHDA and SQIVND (reference sequence). The CDR3 loop reads CASSPAGFGREQYF. DNA of the CDR3: TGTGCCAGTAGCCCAGCAGGCTTCGGTAGGGAGCAGTACTTC.

This clone occurred a few times. This chain uses TRBV27 with TRBJ2-1; TRBD1 matches 12 bases. Trimming cost V 5 bases and J 3 bases; bases outside gene matches: 5. From germline, CDR1 is MNHEY and CDR2 SMNVEV (reference sequence). CDR3 length equals 16 residues. This chain's CDR3 is CASSPGTGGGYNEQFF. CDR3 sequence (DNA): TGTGCCAGCAGTCCCGGGACAGGGGGCGGCTACAATGAGCAGTTCTTC.

The gene calls are TRBV24-1 and TRBJ2-7; 8 positions agree with TRBD1. CDR3 size: 16 residues. After removal of 2 bases from V and 2 bases from J, the junction contained 7 bases not matched to a gene. CDR1 is KGHDR, CDR2 SFDVKD, per germline. The CDR3 region has the DNA TGTGCCACCAGTGATTCACAGGGGGTAAACACCTACGAGCAGTACTTC. Amino acid sequence: CATSDSQGVNTYEQYF.

This clone appeared once. The chain links TRBV5-1 to TRBJ1-6; 7 bases are a match to TRBD1. The length of the CDR3 is 15 residues. Per germline, CDR1 SGHRS and CDR2 YFSETQ. The ends lost 2 bases at V and 5 bases at J; junction bases unmatched: 4. In DNA, the CDR3 is TGCGCCAGCAGCTTTGGACAGGTCGATAATTCACCCCTCCACTTT. It is translated as CASSFGQVDNSPLHF. The full variable domain, completed using reference TRBV5-1 and TRBJ1-6, is KAGVTQTPRYLIKTRGQQVTLSCSPISGHRSVSWYQQTPGQGLQFLFEYFSETQRNKGNFPGRFSGRQFSNSRSEMNVSTLELGDSALYLCASSFGQVDNSPLHFGNGTRLTVT.

CDR3 region: CASSQREREQYF. The CDR3 DNA sequence: TGCGCCAGCAGCCAACGAGAGCGCGAGCAGTACTTC. This sequence joins TRBV4-1 and TRBJ2-7, with D uncertain. This CDR3 is 12 amino acids long. Germline V gene lookup returns CDR1 MGHRA and CDR2 YSYEKL. V lost 2 bases and J lost 6, with 8 bases in between.

The chain combines TRBV12-5 with TRBJ1-2, with D possibly matching TRBD1 (5 bases). The ends were cut back, 0 bases at V and 8 bases at J, with 10 bases in the middle. The CDR3 spans 13 residues. CDR1 and CDR2 (germline): LGHNT, FRNRAP. CDR3 in amino acids: CASGLVAGSGYTF. The CDR3 DNA is TGTGCTAGTGGTTTGGTAGCAGGGTCAGGCTACACCTTC.

The J gene is TRBJ1-6, the V gene TRBV5-1; D uncertain. The CDR3 extends over 15 amino acids. V gave up 1 base and J gave up 6 bases, with 11 bases separating them. Looked up from germline, CDR1 is SGHRS and CDR2 is YFSETQ. This chain's CDR3 is CASSLIQSINSPLHF. The CDR3 region has the DNA TGCGCCAGCAGCTTGATTCAGTCCATTAATTCACCCCTCCACTTT.

The CDR3 here is CATSAEAFF. For the CDR3, the DNA is TGTGCCACCAGCGCTGAAGCTTTCTTT. This rearrangement joins TRBV24-1 to TRBJ1-1; D is uncertain. The V gene's germline CDR1 is KGHDR and CDR2 SFDVKD. This CDR3 is 9 amino acids long. The V end lost 7 bases, the J end lost 6 bases, and 2 bases lay between the germline ends.

V usage is TRBV30 and J usage is TRBJ2-7, with D possibly matching TRBD2 (5 bases). The CDR3 has 16 amino acids. Between the trimmed V and J ends, which lost 0 bases and 0 bases, there was a span of 15 bases. Germline V gives CDR1 GTSNPN, CDR2 SVGIG (reference sequence). As DNA, the CDR3 is TGTGCCTGGAGTGTCGATACGTCTGGGAGCTCCTACGAGCAGTACTTC. The encoded protein is CAWSVDTSGSSYEQYF.

The J gene is TRBJ1-2, the V gene TRBV2; 9 nucleotides match TRBD1. CDR1 SNHLY and CDR2 FYNNEI come from the germline V gene. This CDR3 is 14 amino acids long. V gave up 2 bases and J gave up 3 bases; unmatched junction bases: 1. CDR3 loop: CASSEWTGDYGYTF. Written as DNA, the CDR3 is TGTGCCAGCAGTGAATGGACAGGGGACTATGGCTACACCTTC.

Regarding this clone: Other nucleotide sequences in the sample specify the same CDR3. The chain joins TRBV6-6 to TRBJ1-2, with 8 bases fitting TRBD1. The V and J ends lost 0 bases and 2 bases, in that order; junction bases with no gene match: 2. Looked up from germline, CDR1 is MNHNY and CDR2 is SVGAGI (reference sequence). This CDR3 has 15 amino acids. Here the CDR3 reads CASSYSGQGNYGYTF. The CDR3 DNA follows: TGTGCCAGCAGTTACTCAGGACAGGGCAACTATGGCTACACCTTC.

This clone was seen a handful of times. The CDR3 protein is CASRDRFYGYTF. CDR3 DNA sequence: TGTGCCAGCAGAGACAGGTTCTATGGCTACACCTTC. The V call is TRBV6-5, the J call TRBJ1-2, with D tentatively TRBD1 (6 bases). The CDR3 has 12 amino acids. Germline-derived CDR1 and CDR2 are MNHEY and SVGAGI. V was shortened by 6 bases and J by 4 bases, with 9 bases between the two germline ends.

The J gene is TRBJ2-7, the V gene TRBV4-1; D is possibly TRBD1 (6 bases). Looked up from germline, CDR1 is MGHRA and CDR2 is YSYEKL. V gave up 0 bases and J gave up 6 bases, with 15 bases separating them. There are 15 residues in the CDR3. The CDR3 sequence: CASSQDEGERREQYF. The CDR3 region has the DNA TGCGCCAGCAGCCAAGATGAGGGGGAGAGGCGCGAGCAGTACTTC.

The count of this clone is one. The chain has TRBV6-4 and TRBJ2-2; 9 positions agree with TRBD1. The CDR3 extends over 14 amino acids. With V trimmed by 6 bases and J by 5 bases, 4 bases remained unmatched. Germline values: CDR1 MRHNA, CDR2 SNTAGT. DNA of the CDR3: TGTGCCAGCAGACAGGGGGCAAGTACCGGGGAGCTGTTTTTT. Translation: CASRQGASTGELFF.

The J gene is TRBJ1-2, the V gene TRBV11-2, with D tentatively TRBD1 (5 bases). The CDR3 runs to 13 residues. Germline V gene lookup returns CDR1 SGHAT and CDR2 FQNNGV. The V end lost 2 bases, the J end lost 8 bases, and 12 bases lay between the germline ends. CDR3 region: CASSLPGGGGYTF. The CDR3 nucleotides read TGTGCCAGCAGCTTACCCGGGGGAGGCGGCTACACCTTC.

A remark on this clone: Mismatch with germline at one junction end may stem from a read error. The chain employs TRBV6-5 and TRBJ1-1; tentative D call: TRBD1 (5 bases). The CDR3 is 13 residues long. Germline V CDR1 and CDR2: MNHEY, SVGAGI. The CDR3 sequence: CASRGRTIESDLF. CDR3 sequence (DNA): TGTGCCAGCAGGGGGAGGACAATCGAATCTGATCTCTTT.

J is TRBJ1-6 and V is TRBV6-5; D is uncertain. The CDR3 is 16 residues long. V was trimmed by 2 bases and J by 4 bases, leaving 12 bases between them. CDR1 and CDR2 from the germline V gene are MNHEY and SVGAGI. The CDR3 DNA reads as TGTGCCAGCAGTTACGATGGCGGGAGTTATAATTCACCCCTCCACTTT. Its translation: CASSYDGGSYNSPLHF.